One and the same sample provided the 15 T cell receptor beta chains below, sequenced in a study of T cell repertoires in cytomegalovirus infection. TCRdb recomputed calls from the reads with MiXCR, one row per CDR3 protein. The sample has 150,000 to 200,000 distinct CDR3 sequences, roughly 9% seen once; the top ten hold about 4.6%. The sample was PBMCs. All receptors come from a human donor in good health (CMV status not recorded). Some clones in this sample may be carry-over from other donors' samples.

The J gene is TRBJ2-7, the V gene TRBV20-1; D gene ambiguous. The CDR3 totals 12 residues. V shed 7 bases and J shed 3 bases, with 13 bases lying between them. Germline assignment: CDR1 DFQATT and CDR2 SNEGSKA (reference sequence). The CDR3 loop reads CSVALSVYEQYF. The CDR3 bases are TGCAGTGTCGCACTTTCTGTCTACGAGCAGTACTTC.

J is TRBJ2-1 and V is TRBV4-3; 9 bases fit TRBD1. Germline-derived CDR1 and CDR2 are LGHNA and YSLEER. J lost 6 bases, V lost 5 bases, and 11 bases had no gene match. The CDR3 has 16 residues. CDR3 protein: CASSDRGGTGINEQFF. As DNA, the CDR3 is TGCGCCAGCAGCGATCGAGGCGGGACAGGGATCAATGAGCAGTTCTTC.

This clonotype was observed many times. The chain combines TRBV7-2 with TRBJ2-1; 9 bases agree with TRBD1. V gave up 3 bases and J gave up 10 bases; unmatched junction bases: 10. Germline CDR1 and CDR2: SGHTA and FQGNSA. CDR3 length: 15 amino acids. The CDR3 region has the DNA TGTGCCAGCAGCTTGACAGGGGGAGAAAGACGAGAGCAGTTCTTC. Its translation is CASSLTGGERREQFF.

This clonotype was seen at least ten times. The chain employs TRBV4-3 and TRBJ2-3; unclear D gene. Trimming removed 0 bases at V and 0 bases at J, with 13 bases between. This CDR3 has 17 residues. Germline V CDR1 and CDR2: LGHNA, YSLEER. The CDR3 region is CASSQDLTGASTDTQYF. In DNA, the CDR3 is TGCGCCAGCAGCCAAGATCTCACCGGAGCTAGCACAGATACGCAGTATTTT.

This clonotype appeared a few times. The V and J genes are TRBV5-4 and TRBJ2-5, with D unresolved. Germline values: CDR1 SGHNT, CDR2 YYREEE (reference sequence). Deletions cut 4 bases from V and 0 bases from J, with 7 bases between. The CDR3 is made up of 13 amino acids. In nucleotides, the CDR3 is TGTGCCAGCAGCAACAAGTACCAAGAGACCCAGTACTTC. Translated, it gives CASSNKYQETQYF.

This clonotype was seen once. This clone may be a read error of a much larger clone one base away. This CDR3 is CASRPPGGAGTYEQYF. CDR3 DNA: TGTGCCAGCAGGCCACCCGGAGGGGCAGGCACCTACGAGCAGTACTTC. The chain is built from TRBV28 and TRBJ2-7, with a possible D match to TRBD2 (6 bases). Germline CDR1 reads MDHEN; CDR2 reads SYDVKM. The germline V and J ends were trimmed by 6 bases and 2 bases, with 20 bases remaining between them. The CDR3 loop spans 16 amino acids.

This clonotype was detected ten times or more. The chain employs TRBV28 and TRBJ2-3; 8 bases align to TRBD1. This CDR3 spans 15 amino acids. V gave up 5 bases and J gave up 1 base; unmatched junction bases: 5. The germline gives CDR1 MDHEN, CDR2 SYDVKM. CDR3 nucleotides: TGTGCCAGCAGTCCACTACAGGGGGGCACAGATACGCAGTATTTT. Translating gives CASSPLQGGTDTQYF.

In its sample, this clonotype was seen a few times. CDR3 sequence (DNA): TGCAGTGCCACGGACATAACTAACACTGAAGCTTTCTTT. This encodes CSATDITNTEAFF. The chain recombines TRBV20-1 with TRBJ1-1, with D possibly being TRBD1 (5 bases). CDR1 is DFQATT, CDR2 SNEGSKA, per germline (reference sequence). The CDR3 runs to 13 residues. Trimming took 6 bases from V and 2 from J, leaving 13 bases between them.

This clonotype was counted many times. This may stem from a read error, because a much larger clone lies one nucleotide away. This chain connects TRBV7-9 to TRBJ1-2; D gene unclear. The CDR3 covers 11 residues. CDR1 SEHNR and CDR2 FQNEAQ come from the germline V gene (reference sequence). The V gene lost 3 bases and the J gene lost 3 bases, with 2 bases spanning the gap. CDR3 residues: CASSFDYGYTF. The CDR3 nucleotides are TGTGCCAGCAGCTTTGACTATGGCTACACCTTC.

This clonotype was picked up many times. The J gene is TRBJ2-3, the V gene TRBV7-2; tentatively, D is TRBD2 (6 bases). Trimming left V 5 bases short and J 0 bases short, with 15 bases between. The CDR3 is 16 amino acids. CDR1 and CDR2 from the germline V gene are SGHTA and FQGNSA. CDR3 DNA sequence: TGTGCCAGCAGCCCCTTAGCGGACCTAAGCACAGATACGCAGTATTTT. Translating it yields CASSPLADLSTDTQYF.

In this sample, this clonotype turned up a few times. This chain joins TRBV5-4 and TRBJ2-3, with 10 bases matching TRBD2. Germline CDR1 is SGHNT and CDR2 is YYREEE (reference sequence). This CDR3 is built from 17 residues. V shed 1 base, J shed 5 bases, and the junction held 10 bases outside the gene matches. The CDR3 region is CASSLPLAGTAGDTQYF. The CDR3 DNA is TGTGCCAGCAGCTTGCCACTAGCGGGAACGGCGGGAGATACGCAGTATTTT.

This clonotype appeared many times. The chain uses TRBV6-2 or TRBV6-3 and TRBJ2-7; TRBD2 aligns across 11 bases. V lost 6 bases and J lost 1; bases outside the gene matches: 2. The CDR3 contains 14 residues. Germline-derived CDR1 and CDR2 are MNHEY and SVGEGT. This chain's CDR3 is CASRRLAGSYEQYF. Here the CDR3 DNA reads TGTGCCAGCAGAAGACTAGCGGGGTCCTACGAGCAGTACTTC.

This clonotype was recorded a few times. The rearrangement joins TRBV29-1 to TRBJ2-1, with a weak D call TRBD1 (6 bases). This CDR3 contains 14 residues. Between the trimmed V and J ends, which lost 6 bases and 0 bases, there was a span of 12 bases. Germline V lookup: CDR1 SQVTM, CDR2 ANQGSEA. DNA of the CDR3: TGCAGCGTGGAGACAGGCGACTCCTACAATGAGCAGTTCTTC. Translation gives CSVETGDSYNEQFF.

Ten or more counts support this clonotype. The chain couples TRBV12-3 or TRBV12-4 to TRBJ1-1; D unclear. The CDR3 is 15 residues long. V shed 6 bases and J shed 0 bases, with 14 bases lying between them. DNA of the CDR3: TGTGCCAGCAGCCCTGCTGGACGGCTGAACACTGAAGCTTTCTTT. It yields the protein CASSPAGRLNTEAFF.

The rearrangement joins TRBV20-1 to TRBJ2-3; D is unclear. V was clipped by 3 bases and J by 10 bases, with 8 bases between them. CDR3 length: 10 residues. In germline, CDR1 is DFQATT, CDR2 SNEGSKA (reference sequence). As DNA, the CDR3 is TGCAGTGCTAGTCTGGGCCCGCAGTATTTT. Encoded protein: CSASLGPQYF.